This T cell receptor beta chain appears in the sequencing data of a study of shared clonotypes between healthy human individuals (TCRdb year 2020). About the full investigation: A couple of women and a few men aged 18 to 49 years were included in the cohort. Leukapheresis yielded between about 0.85 and 10 billion PBMCs per donor. Libraries were prepared and TCR repertoires were sequenced by different laboratories using diverse techniques, in order to increase sequencing depth and limit assay-specific biases. Per donor, three plates each were used for CD4 naive and CD4 memory, two for CD8 naive, and one for CD8 memory. Blood TCR repertoires of several healthy adults were deeply sequenced to estimate repertoire size and the extent of clonotype sharing between individuals.

TCR CDR3 regions were amplified from genomic DNA by multiplex PCR using the deep immunoSEQ assay. Extracted genomic DNA from each cell subset was spread evenly across all wells of several immunoSEQ 96-well plates, with each plate serving as a replicate. For sorted subsets, 150 to 250 ng of genomic DNA, equivalent to 25,000 to 30,000 T cell genomes, went into each replicate PCR. Purified libraries were measured with a Qubit 3.0 fluorometer, size-checked on a Bioanalyzer 2100, and measured again with the KAPA Library Quantification kit. Every immunoSEQ 96-well plate was sequenced on a separate single-read 150-cycle Illumina NextSeq 550 flow cell. The paper's data handling went like this. Because only junctional sequences without quality scores were contained in the immunoSEQ output, filtering matching that applied to full-length reads could not be performed. To assign V/J genes and CDR3, sequences were annotated against IMGT germline references using PyIR, a Python wrapper for IgBLAST v1.9. Reads with weak V/J assignments (E-value above 1e-6), missing CDR3, stop codons, out-of-frame junctions, or ambiguous translated residues were removed. V3J clonotypes were defined as sequences sharing the same inferred V gene, J gene, and CDR3 amino acid sequence. To compute the percentage overlap between repertoires, the number of shared unique clonotypes was divided by the size of the smaller repertoire. Repertoire richness was assessed with RTK rarefaction, the Chao1 estimator, and Recon v2.1 estimates of unobserved clonotypes. OLGA was used to compute generation probabilities for all TCRbeta clonotypes that the gDNA method yielded from several donors. TCRdb holds this immuneACCESS table with in-frame rearrangements only. Some clones are missing; in checked studies, unresolved V genes explain under half, and the rest has no known cause. Clone size and V and J calls were adopted from that table, with D and trimming inferred from the DNA. The sample table lists just over 2,000,000 clones, approximately 95% of them with a count of one. 0.9% to 1.3% of the sample is in the top ten clones.

In the case of this clone: What this receptor recognizes is not known. Base qualities are not provided; no much larger clone lies one nucleotide away.

CD8 naive samples were CD45RO-negative cells positively selected for CCR7, giving a CD45RA+CCR7+ population that excluded TemRA cells. Healthy HIV-negative adults with no recently reported acute infections or vaccinations were included as donors. Every donor was a Caucasian adult living in Nashville, Tennessee, USA. Blood was obtained by leukapheresis, after which PBMCs were separated by Ficoll-Histopaque density gradient centrifugation and cryopreserved in liquid nitrogen vapor phase. Analytical flow cytometry was used to check the purity and quantity of every magnetically sorted T cell population. Genomic DNA was isolated from each sorted fraction and quantified by UV absorbance on a Nanodrop 2000c. V is trimmed back by 10 bases and J by 1 base, and the junction contains 1 base that no gene match accounts for. Via the germline V gene (reference sequence), CDR1 is MNHEY and CDR2 SMNVEV. Spanning cysteine to phenylalanine, the CDR3 consists of 11 amino acids. Of the read, only the CDR3 DNA is kept; its 33 bases are in frame from base 1.

General study outcomes and caveats: The small number of donors limited the genetic and exposure-history diversity represented. Higher generation probabilities were observed for clonotypes shared by all four sorted-subset donors than for non-shared clonotypes. Naive subsets generally had larger estimated clonotype richness than memory subsets did. Incomplete sequencing was indicated by rarefaction of sorted-subset datasets, despite the large sequencing depth. Based on pairwise subsampling, the degree of clonotype sharing among donors was expected to be affected by sequencing depth. Sampling was limited to blood, and TCR repertoires in tissue likely differ from TCR repertoires in blood. Sharing across several donors was observed for approximately 5% of naive CD4, under 4% of naive CD8, roughly 2.3% of memory CD4, and about 0.4% of memory CD8 clonotypes.

This receptor was obtained from a man aged 18 to 35 in good health. The sequencing input was naive CD8+ T cells sorted from blood. Sample cell subset or site, as interpreted from the label and publication: CD45RA+CCR7+. The V and J genes are TRBV27 and TRBJ2-7, and TRBD1 aligns with 7 junction nucleotides. The CDR3 region has the sequence CATRGSYEQYF. The DNA sequence is as follows: TGTGCCACCAGGGGGTCCTACGAGCAGTACTTC.